The 14 T cell receptor beta chains below all came from one sample that was sequenced in a study of cytomegalovirus exposure and HLA in healthy donors. It was with 60 Vbeta and 13 Jbeta primers that the PCR ran. Some clones are missing from TCRdb's copy, which holds only in-frame ones; the method was immunoSEQ multiplex PCR. The sample includes approximately 150,000 clones, approximately 80% of them seen just once. Sequencing was performed on PBMCs. The receptors originated from a woman between 40 and 55 years old in good health and CMV-seropositive.

This clone has only a few counts. The chain carries TRBV7-9 and TRBJ1-2; D not certain. Looked up from germline, CDR1 is SEHNR and CDR2 is FQNEAQ (reference sequence). The V and J ends lost 5 bases and 8 bases respectively, with 9 bases between them. This CDR3 is built from 11 residues. The CDR3 loop is CASSEGRGYTF. The CDR3 DNA reads as TGTGCCAGCAGCGAGGGCAGAGGCTACACCTTC.

This chain links TRBV12-5 with TRBJ2-3, with TRBD2 matching over 7 bases. The CDR3 totals 15 residues. In germline, CDR1 is LGHNT, CDR2 FRNRAP. With 2 bases clipped from V and 6 bases from J, the junction kept 8 bases outside the gene matches. CDR3 loop: CASGLLGLDSDTQYF. Written as DNA, the CDR3 is TGTGCTAGTGGTTTGTTAGGACTAGACTCGGATACGCAGTATTTT.

This clone showed up just once. This chain uses TRBV25-1 with TRBJ1-1; D is possibly TRBD1 (6 bases). Trimming removed 6 bases at V and 1 base at J, with 9 bases between. Germline V gene sequence: CDR1 MGHDK, CDR2 SYGVNS. This CDR3 is 13 amino acids long. The CDR3 here is CASSLTGNTEAFF. CDR3 coding DNA: TGTGCCAGCAGCTTGACAGGGAACACTGAAGCTTTCTTT.

The chain links TRBV28 to TRBJ2-5; 8 bases agree with TRBD1. Per germline, CDR1 MDHEN and CDR2 SYDVKM. Trimming removed 5 bases from V and 10 bases from J; junction bases left unmatched: 15. This CDR3 has 15 amino acids. The CDR3 protein is CASSRRTGLPPDQYF. The DNA for the CDR3 is TGTGCCAGCAGTCGTCGGACAGGGCTGCCTCCGGACCAGTACTTC. The whole variable domain, filled in from reference TRBV28 and TRBJ2-5, reads DVKVTQSSRYLVKRTGEKVFLECVQDMDHENMFWYRQDPGLGLRLIYFSYDVKMKEKGDIPEGYSVSREKKERFSLILESASTNQTSMYLCASSRRTGLPPDQYFGPGTRLLVL.

This chain connects TRBV6-5 to TRBJ2-1, with 11 positions matching TRBD2. This CDR3 has 16 amino acids. Germline V gene data show CDR1 as MNHEY and CDR2 as SVGAGI. V lost 2 bases to trimming and J lost 7 bases; unmatched junction nucleotides: 7. CDR3 nucleotides: TGTGCCAGCAGTTACCCGGGGGGACTAGCGGTAAATGAGCAGTTCTTC. This gives the protein CASSYPGGLAVNEQFF.

The rearrangement joins TRBV11-3 to TRBJ2-1; perhaps TRBD2 as D (5 bases). The CDR3 runs to 13 residues. Trimming removed 1 base from V and 9 bases from J, with 10 bases in between. The germline CDR1 and CDR2 sequences are SGHNT and YENEEA. CDR3 in DNA: TGTGCCAGCAGCTTAGGGGGAGAAGGTGAGCAGTTCTTC. It encodes CASSLGGEGEQFF.

The gene calls are TRBV5-1 and TRBJ2-1; D gene uncertain. Germline CDR1 reads SGHRS; CDR2 reads YFSETQ. The CDR3 is 14 residues long. Trimming removed 1 base from V and 0 bases from J, with 5 bases in between. DNA of the CDR3: TGCGCCAGCAGCTTGATCGGCTCCTACAATGAGCAGTTCTTC. Amino acid sequence: CASSLIGSYNEQFF.

The chain links TRBV28 to TRBJ1-2, with D possibly matching TRBD1 (5 bases). V was cut by 3 bases and J by 6 bases, with 17 bases left in between. Germline-derived CDR1 and CDR2 are MDHEN and SYDVKM. The CDR3 spans 15 residues. The CDR3 DNA is TGTGCCAGCAGTTTGAGGCGGGGACGGGAGAATGGCTACACCTTC. Protein: CASSLRRGRENGYTF.

V and J are TRBV5-6 and TRBJ2-1, with 7 bases matching TRBD1. V lost 4 bases to trimming and J lost 6 bases; unmatched junction nucleotides: 7. Germline V gene lookup returns CDR1 SGHDT and CDR2 YYEEEE. This CDR3 is built from 14 residues. For the CDR3, the DNA is TGTGCCAGCAGCAGGGACGGGACAGTCAATGAGCAGTTCTTC. Its translation is CASSRDGTVNEQFF. Based on the CDR3 plus reference TRBV5-6 and TRBJ2-1, the full variable domain is DAGVTQSPTHLIKTRGQQVTLRCSPKSGHDTVSWYQQALGQGPQFIFQYYEEEERQRGNFPDRFSGHQFPNYSSELNVNALLLGDSALYLCASSRDGTVNEQFFGPGTRLTVL.

Comments on this clone: A junction end diverges from the germline sequence, so it may reflect a read error. V and J are TRBV10-3 and TRBJ2-2; no clear D. The germline CDR1 and CDR2 sequences are ENHRY and SYGVKD. The length of the CDR3 is 13 residues. This CDR3 reads CAISEVDTGELFF. The CDR3 DNA sequence: TGTGCCATCAGTGAGGTAGACACTGGGGAGCTGTTTTTT.

This rearrangement joins TRBV7-3 to TRBJ2-3; TRBD2 is a possible D gene (6 bases). CDR3 length: 16 amino acids. The germline gives CDR1 SGHTA, CDR2 FQGTGA. V was clipped by 2 bases and J by 4 bases, with 16 bases between them. This CDR3 reads CASSLLGRGGSDTQYF. CDR3 DNA sequence: TGTGCCAGCAGCTTATTGGGGCGGGGCGGTTCAGATACGCAGTATTTT.

The rearrangement links TRBV19 to TRBJ1-5, with 7 positions matching TRBD1. The CDR3 sequence is 17 residues long. In germline, CDR1 is LNHDA, CDR2 SQIVND (reference sequence). The trim removed 7 bases at V and 7 bases at J, leaving 19 bases unmatched. The CDR3 region is CASIPSPRAGGGQPQHF. The CDR3 region has the DNA TGTGCCAGTATCCCGTCCCCTAGGGCAGGGGGAGGACAGCCCCAGCATTTT.

The J gene is TRBJ1-1, the V gene TRBV5-1; TRBD1 aligns across 7 bases. The germline V gene has CDR1 SGHRS and CDR2 YFSETQ. The trim removed 3 bases at V and 4 bases at J, leaving 15 bases unmatched. The CDR3 runs 17 residues. This CDR3 is CASSWGIPQGRVTEAFF. DNA for the CDR3: TGCGCCAGCAGCTGGGGGATCCCACAGGGGCGGGTCACTGAAGCTTTCTTT. The variable domain in full, completed from reference TRBV5-1 and TRBJ1-1, reads KAGVTQTPRYLIKTRGQQVTLSCSPISGHRSVSWYQQTPGQGLQFLFEYFSETQRNKGNFPGRFSGRQFSNSRSEMNVSTLELGDSALYLCASSWGIPQGRVTEAFFGQGTRLTVV.

The V gene is TRBV30, the J gene TRBJ1-1, with a weak D call TRBD1 (6 bases). The ends were cut back, 3 bases at V and 3 bases at J, with 11 bases in the middle. Germline lookup yields CDR1 GTSNPN and CDR2 SVGIG (reference sequence). This CDR3 has 13 amino acids. DNA of the CDR3: TGTGCCTGGAGGACCAGGGGATACACTGAAGCTTTCTTT. Translating it yields CAWRTRGYTEAFF.